This T cell receptor (beta chain) was found in a study of blood T cell repertoires in COVID-19. On the study more broadly: The origin of the acute and convalescent COVID-19 samples was the United States, Italy and Spain.

In this sample, this clone turned up a few times. Trimming shortened V by 0 bases and J by 0 bases, and 13 bases separated the two germline ends. The CDR3 totals 16 residues. Sequencing used immunoSEQ multiplex PCR; TCRdb keeps in-frame clones, though not all of them. The sample includes approximately 260,000 clones, around 83% of them seen just once. The source of this sequence is a woman aged 60-75 years with active or convalescent COVID-19. The chain couples TRBV5-3 to TRBJ2-7, with a possible D match to TRBD1 (6 bases). TRBV5-3 is given ORF status, its function remaining uncertain. Sequenced sample: peripheral blood. The CDR3 reads CARSLAGVAGSYEQYF. For the CDR3, the DNA is TGTGCCAGAAGCTTGGCAGGGGTGGCGGGCTCCTACGAGCAGTACTTC.